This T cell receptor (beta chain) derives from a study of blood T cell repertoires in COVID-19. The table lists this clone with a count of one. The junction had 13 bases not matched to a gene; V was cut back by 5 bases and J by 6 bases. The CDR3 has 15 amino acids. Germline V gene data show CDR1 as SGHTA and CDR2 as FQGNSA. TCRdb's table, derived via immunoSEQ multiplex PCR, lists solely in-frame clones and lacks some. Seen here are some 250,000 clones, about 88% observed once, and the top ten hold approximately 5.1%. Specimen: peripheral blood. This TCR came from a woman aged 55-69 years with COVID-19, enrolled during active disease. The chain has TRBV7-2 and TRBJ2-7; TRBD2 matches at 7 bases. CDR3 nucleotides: TGTGCCAGCAGCCAGGGCCGGGACTACACCGCCGAGCAGTACTTC. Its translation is CASSQGRDYTAEQYF.